This TCR beta chain was retrieved from a study of T cells after yellow fever vaccination. The 5'RACE template-switching step produced TCR cDNA and added a universal primer site and UMIs. TCRdb reanalysed the 5' RACE reads using MiXCR and keeps one entry per CDR3 protein. Found here are about 230,000 distinct CDR3 sequences, approximately 6.3% of them singletons; the top ten hold approximately 1%. Ten or more counts support this clonotype. Its antigen is still unknown. Trimming took 5 bases from V and 7 from J, leaving 14 bases between them. The CDR3 length is 14 residues. Germline-derived CDR1 and CDR2 are SGHTA and FQGNSA. Study-wide results and caveats: Boosting was followed by the reappearance of most primary-vaccination clones (around 96% CD4, about 89% CD8). Researchers report a weaker secondary response that nonetheless peaked faster, day 5 versus 15.

The source of this sequence is a man under 40 who received the YFV17D yellow fever vaccine. The material was CD4+ T cells sorted from PBMCs, obtained on the day of the yellow fever booster vaccination. This chain connects TRBV7-2 to TRBJ2-2; D ambiguous. CDR3 residues: CASSEQAFGGELFF. Here the CDR3 DNA reads TGTGCCAGCAGCGAGCAGGCTTTTGGCGGGGAGCTGTTTTTT. Filled out from reference TRBV7-2 and TRBJ2-2, the complete variable domain reads GAGVSQSPSNKVTEKGKDVELRCDPISGHTALYWYRQSLGQGLEFLIYFQGNSAPDKSGLPSDRFSAERTGGSVSTLTIQRTQQEDSAVYLCASSEQAFGGELFFGEGSRLTVL.